Listed below are T cell receptor beta chains from one sample, sequenced in a study of T cell responses to AZD1222 COVID-19 vaccine. Assay: immunoSEQ multiplex PCR; the TCRdb copy retains only in-frame clones and omits some. In the table there are 150,000 or so clones, roughly 88% of which are singletons. This material consisted of peripheral blood, taken on day 0 of MenACWY control vaccination. The receptors were gathered from an adult in good health. Each CDR3 is given with its conserved first and last residue. D genes are given only for firm matches. Clone size is stated in some rows and not others, as once, few, many or a class when expanded.

J	D	V	size	length	CDR3	DNA
TRBJ2-2	TRBD2	TRBV7-7	few	17	CASSLRTSGRATGELFF	TGTGCTAGCAGCCTTCGGACTAGCGGGAGGGCCACAGGGGAGCTGTTTTTT
TRBJ2-1	.	TRBV12-3/TRBV12-4	.	13	CASSLGRYNEQFF	TGTGCCAGCAGTTTAGGTAGATACAATGAGCAGTTCTTC
TRBJ2-1	.	TRBV21-1	.	15	CASSKLRASYNEQFF	TGTGCCAGCAGCAAACTGAGAGCCTCCTACAATGAGCAGTTCTTC
TRBJ2-7	.	TRBV5-1	few	13	CASSLRFDYEQYF	TGCGCCAGCAGCTTGAGGTTTGACTACGAGCAGTACTTC
TRBJ1-2	.	TRBV5-1	.	13	CASSYKPLDGYTF	TGCGCCAGCAGCTATAAGCCCCTGGATGGCTACACCTTC
TRBJ2-5	.	TRBV9	once	14	CASSGSLGGETQYF	TGTGCCAGCAGCGGGAGTCTAGGGGGGGAGACCCAGTACTTC
TRBJ1-2	.	TRBV21-1	.	16	CASSRRPWGARGGYTF	TGTGCCAGCAGCCGTAGACCGTGGGGGGCGCGTGGTGGCTACACCTTC
TRBJ1-4	TRBD1	TRBV30	.	15	CALRGRFFTNEKLFF	TGTGCCCTCAGGGGGCGGTTTTTCACTAATGAAAAACTGTTTTTT
TRBJ2-7	TRBD2	TRBV5-1	.	17	CASSLGLAGGPSYEQYF	TGCGCCAGCAGCTTGGGACTAGCGGGAGGGCCTTCCTACGAGCAGTACTTC
TRBJ2-3	.	TRBV6-4	.	14	CASSDGPSTDTQYF	TGTGCCAGCAGTGACGGGCCGTCCACAGATACGCAGTATTTT
TRBJ1-4	TRBD1	TRBV6-2/TRBV6-3	.	15	CASSRGGQANEKLFF	TGTGCCAGCAGTCGAGGGGGCCAAGCTAATGAAAAACTGTTTTTT
TRBJ2-1	.	TRBV7-7	.	14	CASSFSMEYNEQFF	TGTGCTAGCAGCTTTAGTATGGAATACAATGAGCAGTTCTTC
TRBJ1-2	.	TRBV6-2/TRBV6-3	.	12	CASSPGVYGYTF	TGTGCCAGCAGTCCCGGGGTCTATGGCTACACCTTC
TRBJ2-2	TRBD2	TRBV2	few	14	CASKLAGDTGELFF	TGTGCCAGCAAACTAGCGGGGGACACCGGGGAGCTGTTTTTT
TRBJ1-2	.	TRBV24-1	.	13	CATSDPIRGGYTF	TGTGCCACCAGTGACCCGATCAGGGGTGGCTACACCTTC
TRBJ1-2	.	TRBV7-2	.	14	CASSLYMGGEGYTF	TGTGCCAGCAGCCTATATATGGGGGGGGAAGGCTACACCTTC
TRBJ1-6	.	TRBV13	few	14	CASSLGGADSPLHF	TGTGCCAGCAGCTTAGGAGGGGCCGATTCACCCCTCCACTTT
TRBJ1-1	.	TRBV2	.	11	CASMMNTEAFF	TGTGCCAGCATGATGAACACTGAAGCTTTCTTT
TRBJ2-7	.	TRBV11-3	.	16	CASSFLPTGTPSEQYF	TGTGCCAGCAGCTTTCTACCGACAGGGACTCCCTCCGAGCAGTACTTC
TRBJ2-7	.	TRBV10-3	.	15	CAISESVSPTYEQYF	TGTGCCATCAGTGAGTCGGTCTCCCCTACCTACGAGCAGTACTTT
TRBJ2-3	TRBD1	TRBV29-1	few	13	CSGDSGGTDTQYF	TGCAGCGGGGACAGTGGGGGCACAGATACGCAGTATTTT
TRBJ2-7	TRBD1	TRBV19	.	13	CASSKGQTYEQYF	TGTGCCAGTAGTAAGGGACAGACCTACGAGCAGTACTTC
TRBJ1-2	.	TRBV30	.	14	CAWSDAGRNYGYTF	TGTGCCTGGAGTGACGCGGGGAGGAACTATGGCTACACCTTC
TRBJ1-1	.	TRBV18	.	15	CASSLTGTKNTEAFF	TGTGCCAGCTCACTTACCGGGACAAAGAACACTGAAGCTTTCTTT
TRBJ1-1	.	TRBV6-2/TRBV6-3	.	17	CASSYEGIRNQRTEAFF	TGTGCCAGCAGTTACGAGGGAATCCGGAACCAGAGAACTGAAGCTTTCTTT
TRBJ1-2	.	TRBV5-1	.	14	CASSPRDPYYGYTF	TGCGCCAGCAGCCCCAGGGACCCCTACTATGGCTACACCTTC
TRBJ2-1	TRBD1	TRBV9	.	14	CASAGGEGYNEQFF	TGTGCCTCCGCAGGGGGCGAAGGTTACAATGAGCAGTTCTTC
TRBJ2-2	.	TRBV19	.	15	CASSAPGRNTGELFF	TGTGCCAGTAGTGCGCCTGGACGGAACACCGGGGAGCTGTTTTTT
TRBJ2-2	TRBD2	TRBV4-2	.	17	CASSQEIAGAETGELFF	TGTGCCAGCAGCCAAGAAATAGCGGGAGCCGAGACCGGGGAGCTGTTTTTT
TRBJ1-5	TRBD1	TRBV4-1	.	18	CASSQFRGDRVINQPQHF	TGCGCCAGCAGCCAATTCCGTGGAGACAGGGTCATAAATCAGCCCCAGCATTTT
TRBJ2-3	TRBD2	TRBV7-9	.	16	CASSLVTSGGKDTQYF	TGTGCCAGCAGCTTAGTTACTAGCGGGGGCAAAGATACGCAGTATTTT
TRBJ2-5	TRBD2	TRBV11-3	once	15	CASSLRTSGEETQYF	TGTGCCAGCAGCTTAAGGACTAGCGGAGAAGAGACCCAGTACTTC
TRBJ1-1	TRBD1	TRBV11-3	.	16	CASSLREGASNTEAFF	TGTGCCAGCAGCCTGCGGGAGGGGGCGTCGAACACTGAAGCTTTCTTT
TRBJ2-7	TRBD1	TRBV7-2	.	15	CASSLFGTGTSEQYF	TGTGCCAGCAGCTTATTCGGGACAGGGACGTCCGAGCAGTACTTC
TRBJ2-5	.	TRBV15	.	14	CATSRDHREETQYF	TGTGCCACCAGCAGAGATCACCGGGAAGAGACCCAGTACTTC
TRBJ1-2	TRBD1	TRBV5-1	once	13	CASSIDRGYGYTF	TGCGCCAGCAGCATAGACAGGGGATATGGCTACACCTTC
TRBJ1-2	TRBD1	TRBV6-5	.	13	CASSRDSNYGYTF	TGTGCCAGCAGTCGGGACAGTAACTATGGCTACACCTTC